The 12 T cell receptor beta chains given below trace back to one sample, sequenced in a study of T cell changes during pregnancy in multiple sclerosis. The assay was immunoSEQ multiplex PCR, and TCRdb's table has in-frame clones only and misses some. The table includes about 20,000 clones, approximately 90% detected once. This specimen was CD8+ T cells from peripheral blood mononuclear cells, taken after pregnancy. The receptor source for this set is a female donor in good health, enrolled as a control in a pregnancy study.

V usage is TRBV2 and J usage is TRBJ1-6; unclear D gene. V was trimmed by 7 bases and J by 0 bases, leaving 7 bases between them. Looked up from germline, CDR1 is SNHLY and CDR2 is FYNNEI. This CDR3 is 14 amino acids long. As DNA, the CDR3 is TGTGCCAGCATGAGAAGCTCCTATAATTCACCCCTCCACTTT. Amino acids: CASMRSSYNSPLHF.

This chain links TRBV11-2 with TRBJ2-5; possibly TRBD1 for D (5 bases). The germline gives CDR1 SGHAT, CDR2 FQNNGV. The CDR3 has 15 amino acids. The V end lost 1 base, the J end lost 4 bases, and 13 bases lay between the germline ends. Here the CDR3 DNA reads TGTGCCAGCAGCTTAGTGGCAGGGAAGGTAGAGACCCAGTACTTC. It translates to CASSLVAGKVETQYF. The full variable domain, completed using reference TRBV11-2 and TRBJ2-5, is EAGVAQSPRYKIIEKRQSVAFWCNPISGHATLYWYQQILGQGPKLLIQFQNNGVVDDSQLPKDRFSAERLKGVDSTLKIQPAKLEDSAVYLCASSLVAGKVETQYFGPGTRLLVL.

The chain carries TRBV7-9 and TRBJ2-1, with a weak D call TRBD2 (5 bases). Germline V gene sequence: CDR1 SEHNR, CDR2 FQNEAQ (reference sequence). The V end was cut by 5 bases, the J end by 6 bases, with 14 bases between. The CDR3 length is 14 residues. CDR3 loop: CASSPPGSGNEQFF. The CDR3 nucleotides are TGTGCCAGCAGCCCCCCAGGAAGCGGCAATGAGCAGTTCTTC.

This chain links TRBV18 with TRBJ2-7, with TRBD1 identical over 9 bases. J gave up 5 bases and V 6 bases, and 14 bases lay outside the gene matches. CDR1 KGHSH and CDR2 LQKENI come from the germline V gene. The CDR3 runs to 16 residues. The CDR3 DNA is TGTGCCAGCTCCCCTACCTCGGGGGACAGGGTAAACGAGCAGTACTTC. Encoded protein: CASSPTSGDRVNEQYF.

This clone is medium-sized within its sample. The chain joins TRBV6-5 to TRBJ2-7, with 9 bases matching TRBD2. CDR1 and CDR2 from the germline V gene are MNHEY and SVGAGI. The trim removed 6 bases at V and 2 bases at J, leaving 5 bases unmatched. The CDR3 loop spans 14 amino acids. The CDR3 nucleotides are TGTGCCAGCAGCCCCGGCGGGGGGGCCTACGAGCAGTACTTC. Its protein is CASSPGGGAYEQYF.

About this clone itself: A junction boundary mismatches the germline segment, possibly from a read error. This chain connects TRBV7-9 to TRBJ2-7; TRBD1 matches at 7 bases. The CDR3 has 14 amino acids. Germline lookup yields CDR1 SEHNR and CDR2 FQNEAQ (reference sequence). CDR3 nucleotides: TGTGCCAGCACCTTAACCGGGACAGCCTACGAGCAGTACTTC. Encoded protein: CASTLTGTAYEQYF.

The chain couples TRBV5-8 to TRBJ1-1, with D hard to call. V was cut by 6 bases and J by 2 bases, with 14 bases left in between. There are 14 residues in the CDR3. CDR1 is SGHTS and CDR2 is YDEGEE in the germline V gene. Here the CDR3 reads CASIRDASNTEAFF. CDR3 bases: TGTGCCAGCATCCGGGATGCCAGTAACACTGAAGCTTTCTTT.

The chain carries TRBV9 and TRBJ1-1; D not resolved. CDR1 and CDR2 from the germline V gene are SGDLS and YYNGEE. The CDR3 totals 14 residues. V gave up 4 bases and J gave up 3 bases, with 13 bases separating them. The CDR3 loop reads CASSPRPGYTEAFF. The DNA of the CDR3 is TGTGCCAGCAGCCCCCGACCCGGGTACACTGAAGCTTTCTTT. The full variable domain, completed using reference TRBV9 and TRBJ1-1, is DSGVTQTPKHLITATGQRVTLRCSPRSGDLSVYWYQQSLDQGLQFLIQYYNGEERAKGNILERFSAQQFPDLHSELNLSSLELGDSALYFCASSPRPGYTEAFFGQGTRLTVV.

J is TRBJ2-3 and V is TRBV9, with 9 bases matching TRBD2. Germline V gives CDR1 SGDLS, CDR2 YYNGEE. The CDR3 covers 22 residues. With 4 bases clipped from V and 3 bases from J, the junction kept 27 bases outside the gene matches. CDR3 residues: CASSCKREAPWGEGWWTDTQYF. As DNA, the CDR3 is TGTGCCAGCAGCTGCAAGCGGGAGGCGCCGTGGGGGGAAGGGTGGTGGACAGATACGCAGTATTTT. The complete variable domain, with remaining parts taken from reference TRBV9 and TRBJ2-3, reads DSGVTQTPKHLITATGQRVTLRCSPRSGDLSVYWYQQSLDQGLQFLIQYYNGEERAKGNILERFSAQQFPDLHSELNLSSLELGDSALYFCASSCKREAPWGEGWWTDTQYFGPGTRLTVL.

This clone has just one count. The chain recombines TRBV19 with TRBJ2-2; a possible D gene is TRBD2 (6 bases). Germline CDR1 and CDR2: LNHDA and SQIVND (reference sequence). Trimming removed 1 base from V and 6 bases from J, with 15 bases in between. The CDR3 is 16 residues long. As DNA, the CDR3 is TGTGCCAGTAGTATAGGGTGGGGGGAGGATCCCGGGGAGCTGTTTTTT. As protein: CASSIGWGEDPGELFF.

Here the CDR3 DNA reads TGTGCCACCAGTTCCCAGGGTGTTTGGGAGACCCAGTACTTC. Amino acid sequence: CATSSQGVWETQYF. The genes are TRBV15 and TRBJ2-5, with a possible D match to TRBD1 (5 bases). V dropped 6 bases and J dropped 5 bases, with 16 bases sitting between them. This CDR3 region has 14 residues. Germline CDR1 reads LNHNV; CDR2 reads YYDKDF (reference sequence).

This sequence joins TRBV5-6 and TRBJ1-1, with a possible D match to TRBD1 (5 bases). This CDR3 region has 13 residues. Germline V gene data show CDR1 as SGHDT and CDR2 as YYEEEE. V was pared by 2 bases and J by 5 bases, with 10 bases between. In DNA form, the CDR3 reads TGTGCCAGCAGCTTAGGGGTTGGGACTGAAGCTTTCTTT. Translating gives CASSLGVGTEAFF.